These 18 T cell receptor beta chains were sequenced from one sample in a study of blood T cells in healthy people across ages. Then a second PCR, running roughly 7 to 11 cycles, was carried out with a sample-barcoded 5' primer and a J-beta primer mix. Via MiXCR, TCRdb re-called the 5' RACE reads, giving one row per CDR3 protein. Seen here are fewer than 950,000 distinct CDR3 sequences, around 36% observed once, and the top ten hold 13%. What was sequenced was blood. The receptors shown here come from a man aged 18 to 29 in good health.

The chain uses TRBV7-9 and TRBJ2-3, with 7 nucleotides matching TRBD1. The CDR3 has 15 residues. After removal of 1 base from V and 4 bases from J, the junction contained 5 bases not matched to a gene. Germline CDR1 SEHNR, CDR2 FQNEAQ (reference sequence). The CDR3 coding sequence is TGTGCCAGCAGCTTAGAAGGGCAGGGGGCAGATACGCAGTATTTT. Translated: CASSLEGQGADTQYF.

This clonotype has at least ten counts. V and J are TRBV7-2 and TRBJ2-7; the D gene could be TRBD1 or TRBD2 (5 bases each). Trimming took off 5 bases at V and 1 base at J, with 15 bases between the two ends. Per germline, CDR1 SGHTA and CDR2 FQGNSA. This CDR3 has 15 residues. CDR3 DNA: TGTGCCAGCAGCCCCGGGACCCTCAAGTCCTACGAGCAGTACTTC. Translated: CASSPGTLKSYEQYF.

CDR3 coding DNA: TGCAGTGGAGCTAGCGGGGGGGCTCGGAATGAGCAGTTCTTC. Encoded protein: CSGASGGARNEQFF. The chain carries TRBV20-1 and TRBJ2-1, with 12 nucleotides matching TRBD2. The J segment lost 7 bases and the V segment lost 7 bases, leaving 8 bases of the junction unmatched. Germline CDR1 is DFQATT and CDR2 is SNEGSKA (reference sequence). The CDR3 covers 14 residues.

The CDR3 nucleotides read TGTGCCAGCAGAACACTAGCGGGGGGGTACAATGAGCAGTACTTC. Protein product: CASRTLAGGYNEQYF. The chain couples TRBV7-2 to TRBJ2-7; 13 bases match TRBD2. Germline loops: CDR1 SGHTA, CDR2 FQGNSA. The CDR3 sequence is 15 residues long. Losses at the gene ends were 6 bases for V and 7 bases for J; bases not matched to a gene: 9.

The chain uses TRBV12-3 or TRBV12-4 and TRBJ1-1, with D perhaps matching TRBD1 (6 bases). The CDR3 runs 16 residues. The V gene lost 4 bases and the J gene lost 1 base, with 16 bases spanning the gap. DNA for the CDR3: TGTGCCAGCAGTTCCGGGACAAGGACGTGGAACACTGAAGCTTTCTTT. Amino acid sequence: CASSSGTRTWNTEAFF.

A few counts support this clonotype. The V and J genes are TRBV12-3 or TRBV12-4 and TRBJ2-5, with no clear D. This CDR3 spans 12 amino acids. V lost 6 bases, J lost 5 bases, and 10 bases lay in between. CDR3 sequence reads: CASSPAWETQYF. CDR3 nucleotides: TGTGCCAGCAGCCCCGCGTGGGAGACCCAGTACTTC.

The chain joins TRBV10-3 to TRBJ2-3; 8 bases align to TRBD1. There are 15 residues in the CDR3. Germline V gene lookup returns CDR1 ENHRY and CDR2 SYGVKD. The junction had 2 bases not matched to a gene; V was cut back by 3 bases and J by 0 bases. The CDR3 coding sequence is TGTGCCATCAGTGAAGGGACAGGAAGCACAGATACGCAGTATTTT. It encodes CAISEGTGSTDTQYF.

This chain uses TRBV21-1 with TRBJ1-6; the table's D call, TRBD1, was not checked against the DNA. TRBV21-1 is assigned pseudogene status. CDR3 length equals 18 residues. The DNA of the CDR3 is TGTGCCAGCAGCAAAGTAGGCCACAGGGTCCGTAGTAATTCACCCCTCCACTTT. It is translated as CASSKVGHRVRSNSPLHF.

A few counts support this clonotype. The gene calls are TRBV7-9 and TRBJ1-2; unclear D gene. From germline, CDR1 is SEHNR and CDR2 FQNEAQ (reference sequence). This CDR3 is built from 13 residues. V gave up 5 bases and J gave up 3 bases, with 10 bases separating them. CDR3 amino acids: CASSAEVDYGYTF. For the CDR3, the DNA is TGTGCCAGCAGCGCAGAGGTAGACTATGGCTACACCTTC.

The chain joins TRBV7-9 to TRBJ1-6; possible D gene TRBD1, 5 bases. Germline V gives CDR1 SEHNR, CDR2 FQNEAQ (reference sequence). The CDR3 runs to 15 residues. V gave up 3 bases and J gave up 6 bases, with 12 bases separating them. The CDR3 sequence is CASSFRGSSNSPLHF. CDR3 nucleotide sequence: TGTGCCAGCAGCTTCCGGGGGAGTAGTAATTCACCCCTCCACTTT.

This clonotype was recorded a few times. The chain couples TRBV12-3 or TRBV12-4 to TRBJ2-3; TRBD2 aligns across 10 bases. CDR3 length equals 15 residues. V shed 6 bases, J shed 6 bases, and the junction held 9 bases outside the gene matches. The DNA for the CDR3 is TGTGCCAGCAGCCCCACTAGCGGGGTCGTCGATACGCAGTATTTT. This sequence encodes CASSPTSGVVDTQYF.

This clonotype was recorded at least ten times. The V and J genes are TRBV20-1 and TRBJ2-5, with a tentative D call TRBD1 (6 bases). V gave up 4 bases and J gave up 4 bases, with 13 bases separating them. CDR1 is DFQATT and CDR2 is SNEGSKA in the germline V gene (reference sequence). This CDR3 spans 13 amino acids. The CDR3 is CSATQGYAETQYF. The CDR3 region has the DNA TGCAGTGCTACCCAGGGGTATGCAGAGACCCAGTACTTC.

The chain employs TRBV12-3 or TRBV12-4 and TRBJ2-1; no clear D. The V and J ends lost 6 bases and 7 bases respectively, with 16 bases between them. CDR3 length: 14 residues. CDR3 residues: CASSSHQSNNEQFF. DNA of the CDR3: TGTGCCAGCAGCTCCCACCAATCTAATAATGAGCAGTTCTTC.

The chain carries TRBV5-1 and TRBJ2-2; TRBD1 is a possible D gene (7 bases). V was clipped by 4 bases and J by 6 bases, with 10 bases between them. The CDR3 totals 13 residues. Per germline, CDR1 SGHRS and CDR2 YFSETQ. The CDR3 DNA follows: TGCGCCAGCAGCCTCAGGGGGGCCGGGGAGCTGTTTTTT. Its translation is CASSLRGAGELFF.

This clonotype was counted between two and nine times. The chain has TRBV7-2 and TRBJ1-1, with D perhaps matching TRBD1 (5 bases). CDR3 size: 14 residues. Germline assignment: CDR1 SGHTA and CDR2 FQGNSA. V was shortened by 3 bases and J by 2 bases, with 10 bases between the two germline ends. CDR3 in amino acids: CASSFRGFNTEAFF. CDR3 in DNA: TGTGCCAGCAGCTTCCGGGGGTTTAACACTGAAGCTTTCTTT.

The genes are TRBV7-2 and TRBJ2-3; D remains ambiguous. The germline V gene encodes CDR1 SGHTA and CDR2 FQGNSA. This CDR3 region has 15 residues. V was shortened by 5 bases and J by 2 bases, with 14 bases between the two germline ends. CDR3 residues: CASSPDGFHTDTQYF. The CDR3 DNA follows: TGTGCCAGCAGCCCGGACGGATTTCACACAGATACGCAGTATTTT. The full variable domain, rest sourced from reference TRBV7-2 and TRBJ2-3, is GAGVSQSPSNKVTEKGKDVELRCDPISGHTALYWYRQSLGQGLEFLIYFQGNSAPDKSGLPSDRFSAERTGGSVSTLTIQRTQQEDSAVYLCASSPDGFHTDTQYFGPGTRLTVL.

Comments on this clonotype: A read error may be the cause here, since a much bigger clone is one base away. V usage is TRBV14 and J usage is TRBJ2-3; unclear D gene. V lost 4 bases to trimming and J lost 9 bases, with 20 bases between them. CDR3 length equals 15 residues. Germline CDR1 is SGHDN and CDR2 is FVKESK. The DNA of the CDR3 is TGTGCCAGCAGCCGCGCCGGACCAGGATCCGGGACGCAGTATTTT. Translation: CASSRAGPGSGTQYF.

This clonotype was counted a few times. The rearrangement uses TRBV18 and TRBJ1-6; the match to TRBD1 covers 7 bases. V gave up 3 bases and J gave up 10 bases; unmatched junction bases: 9. Germline V gene lookup returns CDR1 KGHSH and CDR2 LQKENI. The CDR3 runs to 15 residues. Here the CDR3 DNA reads TGTGCCAGCTCACCGCCTACAGGGGTCGGATCACCCCTCCACTTT. Amino acid sequence: CASSPPTGVGSPLHF.